Listed below are T cell receptor beta chains from one sample, sequenced in a study of STAT3 mutations in large granular lymphocyte leukemia. Assay used: immunoSEQ multiplex PCR; TCRdb lists only in-frame clones, some missing. The sample consists of about 42,000 clones, about 81% of them appearing once. Sequencing input: PBMCs. These receptor sequences come from a human donor with T large granular lymphocyte leukemia. Some clones in this sample may be carry-over from other donors' samples. CDR3s include the opening cysteine and the closing phenylalanine or tryptophan. Fields, in order: J gene, D gene, V gene, clone size, CDR3 protein, CDR3 DNA. A D gene is named only where the DNA matches it firmly. Expanded clones are given a class, and other clones once, few, many or no size at all.

J gene: TRBJ1-6
D gene: TRBD1
V gene: TRBV6-5
clone size: few
CDR3 protein: CASSYTIGQGYSPLHF
CDR3 DNA: TGTGCCAGCAGTTACACCATTGGACAGGGATATTCACCCCTCCACTTT

J gene: TRBJ1-1
D gene: -
V gene: TRBV7-2
clone size: few
CDR3 protein: CASSFDRQNTEAFF
CDR3 DNA: TGTGCCAGCAGCTTCGACAGACAGAACACTGAAGCTTTCTTT

J gene: TRBJ2-2
D gene: -
V gene: TRBV5-1
clone size: once
CDR3 protein: CASSLATDAGELFF
CDR3 DNA: TGCGCCAGCAGCTTGGCAACAGATGCTGGGGAGCTGTTTTTT

J gene: TRBJ1-2
D gene: -
V gene: TRBV30
clone size: -
CDR3 protein: CAWSPGQIFYTF
CDR3 DNA: TGTGCCTGGAGCCCCGGACAGATTTTCTACACCTTC

J gene: TRBJ1-1
D gene: TRBD1
V gene: TRBV5-1
clone size: -
CDR3 protein: CASKGGQGNTEAFF
CDR3 DNA: TGCGCCAGCAAGGGGGGACAGGGGAACACTGAAGCTTTCTTT

J gene: TRBJ2-3
D gene: TRBD2
V gene: TRBV7-8
clone size: -
CDR3 protein: CASSTFLAGGLDTQYF
CDR3 DNA: TGTGCCAGCAGCACCTTTCTAGCGGGGGGGCTAGATACGCAGTATTTT

J gene: TRBJ2-5
D gene: -
V gene: TRBV7-2
clone size: -
CDR3 protein: CASSPRLGGAETQYF
CDR3 DNA: TGTGCCAGCAGCCCAAGACTAGGGGGCGCAGAGACCCAGTACTTC

J gene: TRBJ2-2
D gene: -
V gene: TRBV7-9
clone size: -
CDR3 protein: CASSPLPRDTGELFF
CDR3 DNA: TGTGCCAGCAGCCCCCTGCCCCGGGACACCGGGGAGCTGTTTTTT

J gene: TRBJ2-2
D gene: TRBD2
V gene: TRBV25-1
clone size: few
CDR3 protein: CASSRLAATGELFF
CDR3 DNA: TGTGCCAGCAGTCGACTAGCGGCCACCGGGGAGCTGTTTTTT

J gene: TRBJ1-1
D gene: -
V gene: TRBV7-2
clone size: -
CDR3 protein: CASSLSREGTEAFF
CDR3 DNA: TGTGCCAGCAGCTTATCGCGGGAAGGGACTGAAGCTTTCTTT

J gene: TRBJ2-1
D gene: -
V gene: TRBV7-9
clone size: -
CDR3 protein: CASSLRVYNEQFF
CDR3 DNA: TGTGCCAGCAGCTTACGGGTGTACAATGAGCAGTTCTTC

J gene: TRBJ2-5
D gene: -
V gene: TRBV6-5
clone size: -
CDR3 protein: CASSRDGVQETQYF
CDR3 DNA: TGTGCCAGCAGTAGGGACGGAGTACAAGAGACCCAGTACTTC

J gene: TRBJ2-2
D gene: -
V gene: TRBV10-3
clone size: -
CDR3 protein: CAISTGRTLNTGELFF
CDR3 DNA: TGTGCCATCAGTACCGGACGGACACTTAACACCGGGGAGCTGTTTTTT

J gene: TRBJ2-1
D gene: TRBD1
V gene: TRBV7-9
clone size: -
CDR3 protein: CASRRGLSSYNEQFF
CDR3 DNA: TGTGCCAGCAGGAGGGGGCTGAGCTCCTACAATGAGCAGTTCTTC

J gene: TRBJ1-5
D gene: -
V gene: TRBV29-1
clone size: -
CDR3 protein: CSVVFVGAKHQPQHF
CDR3 DNA: TGCAGCGTTGTTTTTGTCGGGGCTAAGCATCAGCCCCAGCATTTT

J gene: TRBJ2-7
D gene: TRBD1
V gene: TRBV28
clone size: -
CDR3 protein: CASSGTGSSYEQYF
CDR3 DNA: TGTGCCAGCTCCGGGACAGGGAGCTCCTACGAGCAGTACTTC

J gene: TRBJ1-1
D gene: TRBD1
V gene: TRBV5-1
clone size: -
CDR3 protein: CASSPTGVNTEAFF
CDR3 DNA: TGCGCCAGCAGCCCTACAGGGGTGAACACTGAAGCTTTCTTT

J gene: TRBJ2-1
D gene: -
V gene: TRBV6-5
clone size: -
CDR3 protein: CASSRSMDNEQFF
CDR3 DNA: TGTGCCAGCAGTCGGAGCATGGACAATGAGCAGTTCTTC

J gene: TRBJ1-2
D gene: -
V gene: TRBV7-2
clone size: once
CDR3 protein: CASSLEGYGYTF
CDR3 DNA: TGTGCCAGCAGCTTAGAGGGGTATGGCTACACCTTC

J gene: TRBJ2-7
D gene: -
V gene: TRBV7-9
clone size: few
CDR3 protein: CASSLGNTYEQYF
CDR3 DNA: TGTGCCAGCAGCTTAGGGAATACCTACGAGCAGTACTTC

J gene: TRBJ2-7
D gene: -
V gene: TRBV18
clone size: -
CDR3 protein: CASSPQRRVSYEQYF
CDR3 DNA: TGTGCCAGCTCACCACAGCGCCGAGTCAGCTACGAGCAGTACTTC

J gene: TRBJ2-7
D gene: TRBD2
V gene: TRBV7-2
clone size: -
CDR3 protein: CASSLEGTSDFYEQYF
CDR3 DNA: TGTGCCAGCAGCTTAGAGGGGACTAGCGATTTCTACGAGCAGTACTTC

J gene: TRBJ1-5
D gene: TRBD1
V gene: TRBV28
clone size: -
CDR3 protein: CASSQLTGFSTQPQHF
CDR3 DNA: TGTGCCAGCAGCCAGCTGACAGGGTTCAGCACTCAGCCCCAGCATTTT

J gene: TRBJ1-4
D gene: -
V gene: TRBV5-1
clone size: -
CDR3 protein: CASSLDSTNEKLFF
CDR3 DNA: TGCGCCAGCAGCTTGGATTCAACTAATGAAAAACTGTTTTTT

J gene: TRBJ2-1
D gene: -
V gene: TRBV2
clone size: few
CDR3 protein: CASSEGQGRNEQFF
CDR3 DNA: TGTGCCAGCAGTGAAGGGCAGGGTCGGAATGAGCAGTTCTTC

J gene: TRBJ2-3
D gene: TRBD1
V gene: TRBV28
clone size: -
CDR3 protein: CASSIGQGWSTDTQYF
CDR3 DNA: TGTGCCAGCAGCATAGGACAGGGGTGGAGCACAGATACGCAGTATTTT

J gene: TRBJ2-1
D gene: TRBD2
V gene: TRBV9
clone size: -
CDR3 protein: CASSLFLAGEYNEQFF
CDR3 DNA: TGTGCCAGCAGCCTTTTTTTAGCGGGGGAATACAATGAGCAGTTCTTC

J gene: TRBJ1-5
D gene: TRBD1
V gene: TRBV6-5
clone size: -
CDR3 protein: CASRRTGRNQPQHF
CDR3 DNA: TGTGCCAGCAGGCGGACAGGGCGGAATCAGCCCCAGCATTTT

J gene: TRBJ2-2
D gene: -
V gene: TRBV6-6
clone size: once
CDR3 protein: CASSYVGELFF
CDR3 DNA: TGTGCCAGCAGTTACGTCGGGGAGCTGTTTTTT

J gene: TRBJ1-6
D gene: -
V gene: TRBV28
clone size: -
CDR3 protein: CASIPNHLTYNSPLHF
CDR3 DNA: TGTGCCAGCATTCCGAATCATCTCACCTATAATTCACCCCTCCACTTT

J gene: TRBJ2-5
D gene: -
V gene: TRBV19
clone size: once
CDR3 protein: CASSIASPNIRETQYF
CDR3 DNA: TGTGCCAGTAGTATAGCCTCCCCAAACATTCGAGAGACCCAGTACTTC

J gene: TRBJ2-5
D gene: TRBD1
V gene: TRBV5-1
clone size: -
CDR3 protein: CASSEGTGRQETQYF
CDR3 DNA: TGCGCCAGCAGCGAAGGGACAGGGCGCCAAGAGACCCAGTACTTC

J gene: TRBJ1-5
D gene: -
V gene: TRBV11-2
clone size: -
CDR3 protein: CASSLDLDQPQHF
CDR3 DNA: TGTGCCAGCAGCTTAGATCTGGATCAGCCCCAGCATTTT

J gene: TRBJ1-5
D gene: -
V gene: TRBV19
clone size: -
CDR3 protein: CASSPGILRYSNQPQHF
CDR3 DNA: TGTGCCAGTAGCCCAGGGATACTTCGATATAGCAATCAGCCCCAGCATTTT

J gene: TRBJ1-5
D gene: -
V gene: TRBV2
clone size: -
CDR3 protein: CASSLDSYSNQPQHF
CDR3 DNA: TGTGCCAGCAGTTTGGACAGCTATAGCAATCAGCCCCAGCATTTT

J gene: TRBJ1-2
D gene: -
V gene: TRBV7-2
clone size: -
CDR3 protein: CASSFYRENYGYTF
CDR3 DNA: TGTGCCAGCAGCTTCTACAGGGAAAACTATGGCTACACCTTC

J gene: TRBJ2-7
D gene: TRBD2
V gene: TRBV28
clone size: -
CDR3 protein: CASSLRATSGGATTEQYF
CDR3 DNA: TGTGCCAGCAGTTTGAGGGCGACTAGCGGGGGGGCGACTACCGAGCAGTACTTC

J gene: TRBJ1-4
D gene: -
V gene: TRBV18
clone size: -
CDR3 protein: CASSQTQEQVEKLFF
CDR3 DNA: TGTGCCAGCTCGCAAACCCAGGAGCAGGTTGAAAAACTGTTTTTT

J gene: TRBJ1-2
D gene: -
V gene: TRBV7-2
clone size: -
CDR3 protein: CASTPSRPGRDPANYGYTF
CDR3 DNA: TGTGCCAGCACTCCCTCGCGGCCTGGACGGGACCCAGCTAACTATGGCTACACCTTC

J gene: TRBJ2-5
D gene: TRBD2
V gene: TRBV7-2
clone size: few
CDR3 protein: CASSLGLAQETQYF
CDR3 DNA: TGTGCCAGCAGCCTCGGACTAGCCCAAGAGACCCAGTACTTC

J gene: TRBJ2-5
D gene: TRBD1
V gene: TRBV15
clone size: -
CDR3 protein: CATSIDHRGGETQYF
CDR3 DNA: TGTGCCACCAGCATCGACCACAGGGGCGGCGAGACCCAGTACTTC

J gene: TRBJ1-3
D gene: -
V gene: TRBV5-6
clone size: -
CDR3 protein: CASSVKGGFDGNTIYF
CDR3 DNA: TGTGCCAGCAGCGTAAAGGGAGGGTTTGACGGAAACACCATATATTTT

J gene: TRBJ2-2
D gene: -
V gene: TRBV11-3
clone size: once
CDR3 protein: CASSFGQGDTGELFF
CDR3 DNA: TGTGCCAGCAGCTTCGGCCAGGGTGACACCGGGGAGCTGTTTTTT

J gene: TRBJ2-7
D gene: TRBD2
V gene: TRBV6-5
clone size: -
CDR3 protein: CASSYGAGVEQYF
CDR3 DNA: TGTGCCAGCAGTTACGGGGCGGGGGTGGAGCAGTACTTC

J gene: TRBJ1-4
D gene: -
V gene: TRBV5-5
clone size: -
CDR3 protein: CASSSTGANEKLFF
CDR3 DNA: TGTGCCAGCAGTTCGACCGGCGCGAATGAAAAACTGTTTTTT

J gene: TRBJ2-5
D gene: -
V gene: TRBV5-1
clone size: -
CDR3 protein: CASSYLQQRQAQETQYF
CDR3 DNA: TGCGCCAGCAGCTACTTACAGCAACGACAGGCCCAAGAGACCCAGTACTTC